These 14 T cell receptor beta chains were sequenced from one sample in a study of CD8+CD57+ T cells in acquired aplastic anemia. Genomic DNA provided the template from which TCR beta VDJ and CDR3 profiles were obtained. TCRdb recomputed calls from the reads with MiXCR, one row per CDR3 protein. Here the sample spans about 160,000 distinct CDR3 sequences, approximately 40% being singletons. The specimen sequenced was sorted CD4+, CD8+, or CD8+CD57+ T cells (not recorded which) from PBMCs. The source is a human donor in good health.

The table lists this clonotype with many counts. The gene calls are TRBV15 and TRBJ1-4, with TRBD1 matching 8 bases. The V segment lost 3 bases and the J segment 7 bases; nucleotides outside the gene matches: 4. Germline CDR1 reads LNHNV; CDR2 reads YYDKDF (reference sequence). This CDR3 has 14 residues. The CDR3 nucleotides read TGTGCCACCAGCAGTGGCAGGGGGCGTGAAAAACTGTTTTTT. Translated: CATSSGRGREKLFF. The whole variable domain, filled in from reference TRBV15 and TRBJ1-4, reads DAMVIQNPRYQVTQFGKPVTLSCSQTLNHNVMYWYQQKSSQAPKLLFHYYDKDFNNEADTPDNFQSRRPNTSFCFLDIRSPGLGDTAMYLCATSSGRGREKLFFGSGTQLSVL.

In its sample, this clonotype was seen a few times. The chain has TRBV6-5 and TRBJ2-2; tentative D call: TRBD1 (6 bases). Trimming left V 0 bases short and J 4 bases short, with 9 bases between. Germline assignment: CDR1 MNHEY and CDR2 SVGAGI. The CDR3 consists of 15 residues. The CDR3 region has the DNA TGTGCCAGCAGTTACTCAGCAGGGGTCACCGGGGAGCTGTTTTTT. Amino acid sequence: CASSYSAGVTGELFF.

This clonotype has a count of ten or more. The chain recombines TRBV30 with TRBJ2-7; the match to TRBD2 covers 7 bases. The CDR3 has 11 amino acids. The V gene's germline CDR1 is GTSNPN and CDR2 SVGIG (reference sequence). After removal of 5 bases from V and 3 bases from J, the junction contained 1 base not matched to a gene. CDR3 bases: TGTGCCTGGGCGGGGGACTACGAGCAGTACTTC. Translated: CAWAGDYEQYF. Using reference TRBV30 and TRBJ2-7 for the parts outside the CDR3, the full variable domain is SQTIHQWPATLVQPVGSPLSLECTVEGTSNPNLYWYRQAAGRGLQLLFYSVGIGQISSEVPQNLSASRPQDRQFILSSKKLLLSDSGFYLCAWAGDYEQYFGPGTRLTVT.

For the CDR3, the DNA is TGTGCCAGCAGCAGCCATCAGAGGGGAAACAATCAGCCCCAGCATTTT. This gives the protein CASSSHQRGNNQPQHF. The rearrangement links TRBV2 to TRBJ1-5, with a possible D match to TRBD1 (5 bases). The length of the CDR3 is 16 residues. Germline CDR1 is SNHLY and CDR2 is FYNNEI. The V end lost 6 bases, the J end lost 3 bases, and 18 bases lay between the germline ends.

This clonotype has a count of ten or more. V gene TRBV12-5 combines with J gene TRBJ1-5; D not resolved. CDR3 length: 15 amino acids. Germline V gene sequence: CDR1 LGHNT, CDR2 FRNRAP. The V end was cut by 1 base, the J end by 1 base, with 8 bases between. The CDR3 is CASGLDRMSNQPQHF. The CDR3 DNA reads TGTGCTAGTGGTTTGGACCGGATGAGCAATCAGCCCCAGCATTTT. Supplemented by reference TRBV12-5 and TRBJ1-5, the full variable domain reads DARVTQTPRHKVTEMGQEVTMRCQPILGHNTVFWYRQTMMQGLELLAYFRNRAPLDDSGMPKDRFSAEMPDATLATLKIQPSEPRDSAVYFCASGLDRMSNQPQHFGDGTRLSIL.

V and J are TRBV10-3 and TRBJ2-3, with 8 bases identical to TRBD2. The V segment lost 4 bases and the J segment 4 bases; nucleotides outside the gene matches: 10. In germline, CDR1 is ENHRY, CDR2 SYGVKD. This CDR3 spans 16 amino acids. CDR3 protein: CAISGPRGVHSDTQYF. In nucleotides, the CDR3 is TGTGCCATCAGTGGACCGCGGGGGGTTCATTCAGATACGCAGTATTTT.

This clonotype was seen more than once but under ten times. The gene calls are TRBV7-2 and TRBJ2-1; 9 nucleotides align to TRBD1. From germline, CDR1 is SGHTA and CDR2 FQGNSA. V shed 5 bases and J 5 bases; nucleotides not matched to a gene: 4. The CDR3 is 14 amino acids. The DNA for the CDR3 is TGTGCCAGCAGCACCCGGGACAGGGACAATGAGCAGTTCTTC. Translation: CASSTRDRDNEQFF. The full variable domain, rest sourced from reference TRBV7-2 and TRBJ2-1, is GAGVSQSPSNKVTEKGKDVELRCDPISGHTALYWYRQSLGQGLEFLIYFQGNSAPDKSGLPSDRFSAERTGGSVSTLTIQRTQQEDSAVYLCASSTRDRDNEQFFGPGTRLTVL.

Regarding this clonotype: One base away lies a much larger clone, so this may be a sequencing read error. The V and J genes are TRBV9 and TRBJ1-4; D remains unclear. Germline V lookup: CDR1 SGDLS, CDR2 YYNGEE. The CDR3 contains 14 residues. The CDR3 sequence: CASSVGPSGEKLCF. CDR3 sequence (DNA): TGTGCCAGCAGCGTAGGTCCGAGCGGGGAAAAACTGTGTTTT.

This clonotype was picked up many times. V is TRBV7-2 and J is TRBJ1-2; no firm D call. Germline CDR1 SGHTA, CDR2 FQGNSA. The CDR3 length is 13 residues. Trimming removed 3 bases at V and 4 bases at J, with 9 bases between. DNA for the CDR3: TGTGCCAGCAGCTTCCCGACTAGCTATGGCTACACCTTC. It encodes CASSFPTSYGYTF.

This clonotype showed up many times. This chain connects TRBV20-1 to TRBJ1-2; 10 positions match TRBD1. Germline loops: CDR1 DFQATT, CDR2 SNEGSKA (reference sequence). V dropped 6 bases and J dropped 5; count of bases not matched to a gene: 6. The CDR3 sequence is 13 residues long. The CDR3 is CSAQTGGGYGYTF. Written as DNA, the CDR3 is TGCAGTGCCCAGACAGGGGGCGGGTATGGCTACACCTTC.

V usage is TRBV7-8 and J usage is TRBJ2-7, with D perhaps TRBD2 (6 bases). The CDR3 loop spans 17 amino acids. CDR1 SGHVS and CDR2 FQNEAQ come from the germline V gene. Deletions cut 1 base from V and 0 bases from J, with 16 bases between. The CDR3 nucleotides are TGTGCCAGCAGCTTAGTAGGCTCCGGCGGGGACTCCTACGAGCAGTACTTC. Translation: CASSLVGSGGDSYEQYF. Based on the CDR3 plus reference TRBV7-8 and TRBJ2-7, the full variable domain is GAGVSQSPRYKVAKRGQDVALRCDPISGHVSLFWYQQALGQGPEFLTYFQNEAQLDKSGLPSDRFFAERPEGSVSTLKIQRTQQEDSAVYLCASSLVGSGGDSYEQYFGPGTRLTVT.

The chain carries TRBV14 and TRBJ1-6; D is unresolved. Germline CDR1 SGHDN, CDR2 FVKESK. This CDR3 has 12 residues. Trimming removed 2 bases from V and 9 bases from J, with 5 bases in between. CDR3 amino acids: CASSQILSPLHF. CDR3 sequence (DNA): TGTGCCAGCAGCCAAATACTTTCACCCCTCCACTTT.

CDR3 DNA sequence: TGTGCCAGCAGCCTTTCTAGCGGGGGGAGGGAGCAGTACTTC. Translated, it gives CASSLSSGGREQYF. The rearrangement links TRBV9 to TRBJ2-7, with TRBD2 matching 11 bases. Germline CDR1 is SGDLS and CDR2 is YYNGEE. This CDR3 is built from 14 residues. With 4 bases clipped from V and 7 bases from J, the junction kept 7 bases outside the gene matches.

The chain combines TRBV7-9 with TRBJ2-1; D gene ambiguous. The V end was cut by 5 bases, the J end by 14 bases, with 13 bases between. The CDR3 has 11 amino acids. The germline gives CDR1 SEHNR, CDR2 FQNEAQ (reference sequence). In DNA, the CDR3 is TGTGCCAGCAGCATTAGCTTTATAGAGTTCTTC. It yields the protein CASSISFIEFF. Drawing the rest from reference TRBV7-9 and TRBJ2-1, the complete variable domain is DTGVSQNPRHKITKRGQNVTFRCDPISEHNRLYWYRQTLGQGPEFLTYFQNEAQLEKSRLLSDRFSAERPKGSFSTLEIQRTEQGDSAMYLCASSISFIEFFGPGTRLTVL.